This T cell receptor (beta chain) originates from a study of memory CD4+ T cells and cytomegalovirus serostatus. Study observations and caveats: Repertoires predicted CMV serostatus with median bootstrapped AUC of about 0.95. CD4+ memory repertoires contained 67 of 164 reported CMV TCRbeta sequences.

Single viable CD3+CD4+CD8-CD45RO+ cells were sorted as the memory CD4+ T cells. Total CD4+ T cells were enriched by CD4 positive selection. The germline V gene encodes CDR1 SNHLY and CDR2 FYNNEI. Trimming took 6 bases from V and 1 from J, leaving 15 bases between them. The CDR3 runs 16 residues. Repertoires were generated with immunoSEQ multiplex PCR, while TCRdb's copy carries only in-frame clones and drops some. Of about 60,000 clones listed, more than 65% are singletons. Regarding this clone: Its antigen is not identified.

This TCR came from an adult in good health and CMV-seronegative. Some clones in this sample may be carry-over from other donors' samples. This sequence joins TRBV2 and TRBJ2-2; the D gene is possibly TRBD2 (6 bases). What was sequenced was memory CD4+ T cells from blood. In DNA form, the CDR3 reads TGTGCCAGCAGAGGGGACTTGTGGGTGAACACCGGGGAGCTGTTTTTT. The encoded protein is CASRGDLWVNTGELFF.